This record concerns one T cell receptor beta chain sequence. The data stem from a study of blood T cell dynamics during melanoma immunotherapy. Time point of the sample: week 3, after first cycle of checkpoint inhibitor. Only in-frame clones appear in the TCRdb table, and some are missing; sequencing was by immunoSEQ multiplex PCR. Of about 8,000 clones in the sample, roughly 84% were seen once. This CDR3 is built from 14 residues. With V trimmed by 6 bases and J by 9 bases, 7 bases remained unmatched. The germline CDR1 and CDR2 sequences are SNHLY and FYNNEI. Source: blood, taken from a patient treated with checkpoint blockade. This rearrangement joins TRBV2 to TRBJ1-6; TRBD1 aligns across 8 bases. This TCR was sampled from a human donor with melanoma. CDR3 sequence reads: CASRPGQAGSPLHF. CDR3 nucleotide sequence: TGTGCCAGCAGGCCGGGACAGGCGGGTTCACCCCTCCACTTT.